Sequencing of this T cell receptor beta chain was carried out in a study of Ad26.COV2.S vaccination and SARS-CoV-2 variants (dated by TCRdb to the early 2020s). For the wider study: Donors in the vaccine arm were drawn from COV1001, a multicentre, randomized, double-blind, placebo-controlled phase I-IIa trial testing Ad26.COV2.S in healthy adults. TCRbeta repertoire sequencing was used to assess the specificity and breadth of SARS-CoV-2-reactive T cell receptors after Ad26.COV2.S vaccination. Ad26.COV2.S was administered intramuscularly at a dose of 5x10^10 or 1x10^11 viral particles, either as one shot or as two shots given 56 days apart. Blinding of investigators to trial group allocation was maintained during experiments and outcome assessment. Participants in the trial were split at random into five groups of five each, receiving low-dose or high-dose Ad26.COV2.S once or twice, or else placebo on both occasions. The TCR-sequenced set comprised about 30 samples: around 20 Ad26.COV2.S vaccine recipients, 5 placebo recipients and 8 SARS-CoV-2 convalescent individuals.

The immunoSEQ Assay was the method used to sequence TCRbeta CDR3 regions. After extraction, genomic DNA underwent amplification by bias-controlled multiplex PCR, followed by high-throughput sequencing. On the study's bioinformatics: Collapsing and filtering of sequences were performed to quantify the absolute abundance of each unique TCRbeta CDR3 region. T cell fraction was estimated by normalization of TCRbeta template counts to usable DNA, with usable DNA being measured through amplification of reference genes present in all nucleated cells. Repertoire TCRs were annotated as SARS-CoV-2-specific by exact matching of V gene, CDR3 amino acid sequence and J gene to a known reactive TCR set. The reference SARS-CoV-2 TCR set was derived from MIRA and filtered for enrichment in COVID-19-positive ImmuneCODE repertoires, a step that removed public or cross-reactive TCRs. Based on the MIRA antigens, annotated TCRs were further analysed at the level of specific ORF or position within ORF. Breadth was defined as the number of annotated unique rearrangements divided by the total number of unique productive rearrangements, and depth was defined as the summed frequency of the annotated unique rearrangements. Group comparisons of TCR breadth used two-sided Wilcoxon rank-sum tests. TCRdb obtained this table from immuneACCESS and retained in-frame rearrangements with V and J assigned. These tables miss some clones; where compared with another copy, unresolved V genes account for less than half of the shortfall, and the remainder is unexplained. From that table come the V and J calls and clone size; the DNA was used to work out D and trimming. This sample comprises around 340,000 clones, around 89% of them detected only once. The ten largest make up around 4.5% of the sample.

Concerning this clone: Its antigen has not been determined. No base-level quality is on record; no much larger clone is a single base apart.

The treatment or condition label, as the study defines it: around 19 received Ad26.COV2.S at low or high dose, single or two shots; about 5 received placebo; per-sample allocation not given. For vaccine and placebo recipients, the sequenced repertoires came from samples collected on day 63 after the first injection. Between 29 July and 7 August 2020, Cohort 1b enrolled about two dozen adults aged 18-55 years at one site in Boston, USA. As a vaccine, Ad26.COV2.S was a replication-incompetent adenovirus type 26 vector that expressed a prefusion-stabilized SARS-CoV-2 spike protein derived from the original Wuhan strain. The paper's findings and limits, for the study overall: Spike-specific TCR breadth was higher in Ad26.COV2.S recipients than in placebo recipients (P = 0.0014). It was noted by the authors that total T cell responses may have been underestimated by the TCR breadth and depth analyses. The study was not powered to compare responses between vaccine doses or regimens. After vaccination, spike-specific CD8+ and CD4+ T cell responses were reported to show substantial breadth. Comparable non-spike TCR breadth was observed between vaccine and placebo recipients, consistent with only spike being contained in the vaccine.

Sequences SGHRS (CDR1) and YFSETQ (CDR2) are obtained from the germline V gene. V drops 0 bases and J drops 5 bases, leaving 11 bases in between. From its cysteine to its phenylalanine, the CDR3 spans 14 amino acids. The read is trimmed to its CDR3 DNA, 42 bases read in frame from base 1. This receptor was taken from a person aged 18-65 years who received the Ad26.COV2.S COVID-19 vaccine or a placebo. The sequence links TRBV5-1 to TRBJ2-5; TRBD1 is possibly the D segment (6 matching bases). Material: peripheral blood, obtained in a trial of Ad26.COV2.S vaccine versus placebo. The DNA reads as follows: TGCGCCAGCAGCTTGGCCGACAGGACGGAGACCCAGTACTTC. This encodes CASSLADRTETQYF.